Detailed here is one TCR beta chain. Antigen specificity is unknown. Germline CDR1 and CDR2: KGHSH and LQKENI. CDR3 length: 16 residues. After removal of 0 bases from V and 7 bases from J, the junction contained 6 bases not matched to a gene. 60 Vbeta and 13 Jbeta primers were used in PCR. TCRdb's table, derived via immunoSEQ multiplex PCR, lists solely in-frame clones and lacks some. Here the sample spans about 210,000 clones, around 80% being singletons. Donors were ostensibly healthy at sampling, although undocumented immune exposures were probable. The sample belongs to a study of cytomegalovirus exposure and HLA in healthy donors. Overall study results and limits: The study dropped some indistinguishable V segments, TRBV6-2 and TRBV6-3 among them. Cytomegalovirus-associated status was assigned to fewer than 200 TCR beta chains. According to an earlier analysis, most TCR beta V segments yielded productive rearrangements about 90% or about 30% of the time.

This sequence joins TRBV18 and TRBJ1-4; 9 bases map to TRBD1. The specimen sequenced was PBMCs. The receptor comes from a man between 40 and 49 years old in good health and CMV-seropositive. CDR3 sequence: CASSPPGGTGSEKLFF. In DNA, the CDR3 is TGTGCCAGCTCACCACCGGGGGGGACAGGGAGTGAAAAACTGTTTTTT.